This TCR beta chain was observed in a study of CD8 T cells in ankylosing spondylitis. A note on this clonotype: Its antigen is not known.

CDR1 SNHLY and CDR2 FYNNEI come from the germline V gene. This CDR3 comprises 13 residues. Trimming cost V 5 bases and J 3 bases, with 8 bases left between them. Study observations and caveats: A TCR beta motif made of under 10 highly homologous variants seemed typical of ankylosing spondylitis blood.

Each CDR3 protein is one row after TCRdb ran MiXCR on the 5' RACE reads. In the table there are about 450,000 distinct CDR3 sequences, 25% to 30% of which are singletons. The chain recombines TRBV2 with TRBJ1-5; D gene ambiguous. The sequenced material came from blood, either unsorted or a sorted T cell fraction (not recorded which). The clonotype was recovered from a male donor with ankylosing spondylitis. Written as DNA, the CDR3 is TGTGCCAGCAGTCCGGTCCCCAATCAGCCCCAGCATTTT. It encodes CASSPVPNQPQHF.